This T cell receptor (beta chain) was sequenced for a study of OX40 agonist ivuxolimab in advanced cancers. Study details: Subjects had a mean age of roughly 57 years, with a range of about 20 to 85; around 83% were male.

The germline V gene encodes CDR1 MNHNY and CDR2 SVGAGI (reference sequence). The CDR3 extends over 16 amino acids. V lost 0 bases to trimming and J lost 4 bases, with 15 bases between them. Some clones are missing from TCRdb's copy, which holds only in-frame ones; the method was immunoSEQ multiplex PCR. The sample includes around 35,000 clones, approximately 80% of them seen just once. The sample consisted of CD4+ or CD8+ T cells sorted from blood, taken in a trial of the OX40 agonist ivuxolimab. The receptor comes from an adult with an advanced solid tumor such as melanoma, head and neck, liver or kidney cancer. The V call is TRBV6-6, the J call TRBJ1-2; D unclear. CDR3 residues: CASSYSGGVLAYGYTF. The CDR3 DNA sequence: TGTGCCAGCAGTTACTCGGGCGGGGTCTTGGCCTATGGCTACACCTTC.